The 31 T cell receptor beta chains listed next were all sequenced from one sample in a study of cytomegalovirus exposure and HLA in healthy donors. The PCR made use of 60 Vbeta and 13 Jbeta primers. TCRdb's copy holds only in-frame clones and misses some; the assay was immunoSEQ multiplex PCR. The profile covers around 250,000 clones, with around 80% appearing a single time and around 8% taken by the ten largest. The specimen sequenced was PBMCs. These receptors all come from a woman aged 60 to 75 in good health and CMV-seropositive.

V is TRBV9 and J is TRBJ1-2; D gene ambiguous. Trimming removed 0 bases at V and 4 bases at J, with 13 bases between. Germline CDR1 is SGDLS and CDR2 is YYNGEE. This CDR3 comprises 15 residues. CDR3 sequence: CASSVDWQDFYGYTF. The CDR3 DNA follows: TGTGCCAGCAGCGTAGATTGGCAGGACTTCTATGGCTACACCTTC.

V usage is TRBV27 and J usage is TRBJ1-5; 9 nucleotides agree with TRBD1. Germline values: CDR1 MNHEY, CDR2 SMNVEV (reference sequence). After removal of 4 bases from V and 1 base from J, the junction contained 2 bases not matched to a gene. CDR3 size: 15 residues. The DNA for the CDR3 is TGTGCCAGCAGTTGGACAGGGGCCAGCAATCAGCCCCAGCATTTT. It encodes CASSWTGASNQPQHF.

The V and J genes are TRBV28 and TRBJ1-2; D gene unclear. Trimming pared 5 bases from V and 4 bases from J, leaving 8 bases between. Germline V lookup: CDR1 MDHEN, CDR2 SYDVKM. The CDR3 spans 12 residues. CDR3 nucleotide sequence: TGTGCCAGCAGTGGAGGCGCCTATGGCTACACCTTC. This encodes CASSGGAYGYTF.

This clone turned up a few times. This chain connects TRBV19 to TRBJ1-5, with TRBD1 identical over 9 bases. This CDR3 comprises 14 residues. V trimming: 4 bases; J trimming: 5 bases; junction bases outside the gene matches: 3. The V gene's germline CDR1 is LNHDA and CDR2 SQIVND (reference sequence). CDR3 nucleotides: TGTGCCAGTAGTACAGACAGGGGGTATCAGCCCCAGCATTTT. Protein: CASSTDRGYQPQHF.

This chain uses TRBV5-1 with TRBJ1-4; no reliable D call. Germline-derived CDR1 and CDR2 are SGHRS and YFSETQ. Trimming pared 0 bases from V and 4 bases from J, leaving 10 bases between. The CDR3 sequence is 15 residues long. The CDR3 DNA reads TGCGCCAGCAGCTTGGATGCGCCCTTTAATGAAAAACTGTTTTTT. Its translation: CASSLDAPFNEKLFF.

This clone was observed once. This chain joins TRBV28 and TRBJ1-2; perhaps TRBD1 as D (5 bases). This CDR3 is built from 12 residues. CDR1 and CDR2 (germline): MDHEN, SYDVKM. Trimming removed 8 bases from V and 7 bases from J, with 14 bases in between. CDR3 nucleotide sequence: TGTGCCAGCCTCCGGGCGGGGCCTGGCTACACCTTC. Translating it yields CASLRAGPGYTF.

The chain employs TRBV5-1 and TRBJ2-5; D gene unclear. The germline CDR1 and CDR2 sequences are SGHRS and YFSETQ. This CDR3 is 16 amino acids long. Trimming pared 1 base from V and 2 bases from J, leaving 15 bases between. This CDR3 reads CASSLRASTGQETQYF. The DNA for the CDR3 is TGCGCCAGCAGCTTGCGAGCTAGTACTGGGCAAGAGACCCAGTACTTC.

The genes are TRBV20-1 and TRBJ1-2, with unresolved D. The CDR3 is 8 residues long. Germline-derived CDR1 and CDR2 are DFQATT and SNEGSKA (reference sequence). The CDR3 spells CSPRGYTF. CDR3 coding DNA: TGCAGCCCCCGTGGCTACACCTTC.

The chain uses TRBV5-1 and TRBJ2-5, with TRBD1 identical over 9 bases. Germline-derived CDR1 and CDR2 are SGHRS and YFSETQ. The CDR3 runs to 14 residues. V lost 2 bases to trimming and J lost 7 bases; unmatched junction nucleotides: 6. The CDR3 sequence: CASSLRDRDLTQYF. The CDR3 DNA follows: TGCGCCAGCAGCTTACGGGACAGGGATTTGACCCAGTACTTC.

This rearrangement joins TRBV28 to TRBJ1-2, with 12 bases matching TRBD1. Germline loops: CDR1 MDHEN, CDR2 SYDVKM. The CDR3 spans 15 residues. V shed 3 bases, J shed 7 bases, and the junction held 6 bases outside the gene matches. CDR3 DNA: TGTGCCAGCAGTTTCCGGGACAGGGGGCGTGGTGGCTACACCTTC. Its protein is CASSFRDRGRGGYTF.

This sequence joins TRBV18 and TRBJ2-5; perhaps TRBD1 as D (5 bases). The germline gives CDR1 KGHSH, CDR2 LQKENI. CDR3 length: 13 residues. V lost 3 bases and J lost 5, with 10 bases in between. For the CDR3, the DNA is TGTGCCAGCTCACCCCTGGCAGGGGAGACCCAGTACTTC. Translated: CASSPLAGETQYF.

As DNA, the CDR3 is TGTGCCAGCAGCGGAGGGGAGACCCAGTACTTC. Protein: CASSGGETQYF. V and J are TRBV7-6 and TRBJ2-5, with a possible D match to TRBD2 (6 bases). Germline values: CDR1 SGHVS, CDR2 FNYEAQ. Trimming left V 5 bases short and J 5 bases short, with 6 bases between. This CDR3 comprises 11 residues.

This chain links TRBV4-1 with TRBJ2-7; 7 positions match TRBD1. There are 14 residues in the CDR3. In germline, CDR1 is MGHRA, CDR2 YSYEKL. After removal of 2 bases from V and 5 bases from J, the junction contained 6 bases not matched to a gene. This CDR3 is CASSQRQGRDEQYF. In DNA, the CDR3 is TGCGCCAGCAGCCAAAGACAGGGAAGAGACGAGCAGTACTTC.

Concerning this clone: The germline gene is not matched at one end of the junction; a read error may be the cause. At the DNA level, this CDR3 is encoded by other sequences in the same sample as well. The V gene is TRBV19, the J gene TRBJ2-7; 10 nucleotides match TRBD1. The CDR3 spans 13 residues. The germline gives CDR1 LNHDA, CDR2 SQIVND (reference sequence). CDR3 nucleotide sequence: TGCGCCAGTAGCAGGACAGGGGGCTACGAGCAGTACTTC. Its translation: CASSRTGGYEQYF.

The chain employs TRBV6-1 and TRBJ1-2; D unclear. CDR1 MNHNS and CDR2 SASEGT come from the germline V gene. V was shortened by 0 bases and J by 1 base, with 9 bases between the two germline ends. CDR3 length equals 15 residues. The CDR3 region has the DNA TGTGCCAGCAGTGAAGCGAGCGTAGGTAACTATGGCTACACCTTC. This sequence encodes CASSEASVGNYGYTF.

The chain links TRBV5-5 to TRBJ2-7; no firm D call. Per germline, CDR1 SGHKS and CDR2 YYEKEE (reference sequence). V lost 2 bases, J lost 2 bases, and 14 bases lay in between. The CDR3 runs to 15 residues. CDR3 protein: CASSLMVASTYEQYF. The CDR3 DNA is TGTGCCAGCAGCTTAATGGTAGCATCTACCTACGAGCAGTACTTC.

V gene TRBV7-9 combines with J gene TRBJ1-3; maybe TRBD1 (5 bases). The CDR3 consists of 15 residues. The germline gives CDR1 SEHNR, CDR2 FQNEAQ (reference sequence). The germline V and J ends were trimmed by 5 bases and 4 bases, with 15 bases remaining between them. The CDR3 DNA is TGTGCCAGCAGCCCCAGGGTTTATTCCGGAAACACCATATATTTT. It encodes CASSPRVYSGNTIYF.

The rearrangement joins TRBV27 to TRBJ1-5; TRBD1 aligns across 11 bases. Looked up from germline, CDR1 is MNHEY and CDR2 is SMNVEV (reference sequence). V lost 3 bases to trimming and J lost 2 bases; unmatched junction nucleotides: 9. CDR3 length equals 18 residues. CDR3 nucleotides: TGTGCCAGCAGTTTCTTGGACAGGGGGCTTTCTGGCAATCAGCCCCAGCATTTT. It yields the protein CASSFLDRGLSGNQPQHF.

The chain is built from TRBV4-2 and TRBJ2-1, with TRBD2 identical over 9 bases. CDR1 and CDR2 (germline): LGHNA, YNFKEQ. The CDR3 consists of 19 residues. Trimming cost V 1 base and J 0 bases; bases outside gene matches: 10. CDR3 DNA sequence: TGTGCCAGCAGCCAAGGTCTTTTAGTTAGCGGGGGCTCCTACAATGAGCAGTTCTTC. The encoded protein is CASSQGLLVSGGSYNEQFF.

This clone has just one count. The V call is TRBV7-9, the J call TRBJ1-2; D not certain. CDR3 size: 15 residues. CDR1 and CDR2 (germline): SEHNR, FQNEAQ (reference sequence). V lost 3 bases, J lost 6 bases, and 17 bases lay in between. CDR3 nucleotide sequence: TGTGCCAGCAGCTTTGGGGTGTATGGAGGCGATGGCTACACCTTC. Translation gives CASSFGVYGGDGYTF.

The rearrangement joins TRBV6-1 to TRBJ2-2, with a possible D match to TRBD2 (6 bases). This CDR3 is built from 15 residues. V shed 6 bases and J shed 2 bases, with 13 bases lying between them. Germline V gene data show CDR1 as MNHNS and CDR2 as SASEGT. CDR3 in amino acids: CASSVLARNTGELFF. For the CDR3, the DNA is TGTGCCAGCAGCGTCCTAGCGAGAAACACCGGGGAGCTGTTTTTT.

J is TRBJ1-5 and V is TRBV13, with a possible D match to TRBD1 (6 bases). V dropped 0 bases and J dropped 3 bases, with 9 bases sitting between them. The CDR3 contains 15 residues. CDR1 is PRHDT, CDR2 FYEKMQ, per germline (reference sequence). CDR3 nucleotide sequence: TGTGCCAGCAGCTTAGGGACAGGCTTCAATCAGCCCCAGCATTTT. The encoded protein is CASSLGTGFNQPQHF. Filled out from reference TRBV13 and TRBJ1-5, the complete variable domain reads AAGVIQSPRHLIKEKRETATLKCYPIPRHDTVYWYQQGPGQDPQFLISFYEKMQSDKGSIPDRFSAQQFSDYHSELNMSSLELGDSALYFCASSLGTGFNQPQHFGDGTRLSIL.

V is TRBV6-5 and J is TRBJ2-7; 10 nucleotides agree with TRBD1. The CDR3 loop spans 13 amino acids. CDR1 is MNHEY and CDR2 is SVGAGI in the germline V gene. V trimming: 10 bases; J trimming: 4 bases; junction bases outside the gene matches: 7. CDR3: CATQRDRGYEQYF. CDR3 in DNA: TGTGCCACTCAACGGGACAGGGGTTACGAGCAGTACTTC.

The V call is TRBV2, the J call TRBJ2-7; 7 nucleotides match TRBD1. This CDR3 spans 13 amino acids. Germline V gene data show CDR1 as SNHLY and CDR2 as FYNNEI. The V gene end was trimmed by 6 bases and the J gene end by 2 bases; junction bases not matched to a gene: 4. The CDR3 nucleotides read TGTGCCAGCAGCAGGGACAGTACCTACGAGCAGTACTTC. It codes for CASSRDSTYEQYF.

The chain uses TRBV12-5 and TRBJ2-3; the D gene is possibly TRBD1 (6 bases). Looked up from germline, CDR1 is LGHNT and CDR2 is FRNRAP. The CDR3 runs 16 residues. The V end was cut by 7 bases, the J end by 0 bases, with 17 bases between. The DNA for the CDR3 is TGTGCTAGTGACCCGGGACACCGTGCTAGCACAGATACGCAGTATTTT. Translating gives CASDPGHRASTDTQYF.

The rearrangement joins TRBV6-5 to TRBJ1-1; possibly TRBD1 for D (5 bases). Trimming pared 0 bases from V and 6 bases from J, leaving 11 bases between. The V gene's germline CDR1 is MNHEY and CDR2 SVGAGI. This CDR3 region has 14 residues. CDR3 nucleotides: TGTGCCAGCAGTTACTCGAGACAGATCGCTGAAGCTTTCTTT. It yields the protein CASSYSRQIAEAFF.

The chain links TRBV6-5 to TRBJ2-1, with TRBD2 matching 12 bases. V gave up 9 bases and J gave up 4 bases; unmatched junction bases: 4. CDR1 is MNHEY, CDR2 SVGAGI, per germline. The CDR3 consists of 14 residues. As DNA, the CDR3 is TGTGCCAGTAGGACTAGCGGGGCTTACAATGAGCAGTTCTTC. Protein: CASRTSGAYNEQFF.

The chain combines TRBV27 with TRBJ2-4; a weak D match, TRBD1 (6 bases). V lost 5 bases and J 5 bases, leaving 13 bases between the germline ends. Germline CDR1 and CDR2: MNHEY and SMNVEV (reference sequence). The CDR3 is 14 residues long. CDR3 sequence: CASSLLWTENIQYF. CDR3 nucleotide sequence: TGTGCCAGCAGTCTGCTATGGACAGAAAACATTCAGTACTTC.

This rearrangement joins TRBV2 to TRBJ1-2; the D is unclear. V lost 1 base, J lost 0 bases, and 12 bases lay in between. Germline CDR1 is SNHLY and CDR2 is FYNNEI. This CDR3 spans 16 amino acids. The CDR3 sequence: CASSEGRHVANYGYTF. The CDR3, as DNA: TGTGCCAGCAGTGAAGGTAGACACGTCGCTAACTATGGCTACACCTTC.

The J gene is TRBJ2-2, the V gene TRBV7-9, with D unclear. The CDR3 has 14 residues. Germline lookup yields CDR1 SEHNR and CDR2 FQNEAQ (reference sequence). Trimming cost V 1 base and J 6 bases, with 9 bases left between them. CDR3 in amino acids: CASSLGQTPGELFF. CDR3 nucleotide sequence: TGTGCCAGCAGCTTAGGGCAAACCCCCGGGGAGCTGTTTTTT.

The chain couples TRBV18 to TRBJ2-1; 10 bases map to TRBD2. The V gene end was trimmed by 3 bases and the J gene end by 4 bases; junction bases not matched to a gene: 3. CDR3 length equals 15 residues. The germline CDR1 and CDR2 sequences are KGHSH and LQKENI. CDR3 amino acids: CASSPSGGGYNEQFF. CDR3 nucleotide sequence: TGTGCCAGCTCACCGAGCGGGGGGGGATACAATGAGCAGTTCTTC.